This T cell receptor (beta chain) was sequenced for a study of T-cell reconstitution after alpha-beta-depleted transplantation in children. The V end lost 4 bases, the J end lost 7 bases, and 10 bases lay between the germline ends. The CDR3 totals 12 residues. Unique molecular identifiers were incorporated when the TCRbeta library was constructed. One entry per CDR3 protein results from TCRdb running MiXCR on the PCR reads. This table has around 700,000 distinct CDR3 sequences, around 13% appearing once. The sequence derives from a girl aged 2 to 10 with congenital amegakaryocytic thrombocytopenia, due to receive a stem cell transplant. The rearrangement joins TRBV12-3 or TRBV12-4 to TRBJ1-1; no clear D. This material consisted of PBMCs, taken before TCRalphabeta/CD19-depleted stem cell transplant. The CDR3 nucleotides read TGTGCCAGCAGTTGGGGTAGTGGTGAAGCTTTCTTT. As protein: CASSWGSGEAFF.